This TCR beta chain was observed in a study of shared clonotypes between healthy human individuals. Between the trimmed V and J ends, which lost 4 bases and 0 bases, there was a span of 16 bases. The CDR3 runs to 17 residues. From germline, CDR1 is MNHNS and CDR2 SASEGT. Repertoires were generated with immunoSEQ multiplex PCR, while TCRdb's copy carries only in-frame clones and drops some. The repertoire holds roughly 2 million clones, about 95% seen once, with roughly 0.13% in the top ten. The source is a man aged 18 to 29 in good health. The chain has TRBV6-1 and TRBJ1-5, with D perhaps TRBD1 (5 bases). The specimen was naive CD4+ T cells sorted from blood. Subset noted: CD45RA+ positively selected. The DNA for the CDR3 is TGTGCCAGCAGTGGGGGGACCAGCCTTTATAGCAATCAGCCCCAGCATTTT. It codes for CASSGGTSLYSNQPQHF.